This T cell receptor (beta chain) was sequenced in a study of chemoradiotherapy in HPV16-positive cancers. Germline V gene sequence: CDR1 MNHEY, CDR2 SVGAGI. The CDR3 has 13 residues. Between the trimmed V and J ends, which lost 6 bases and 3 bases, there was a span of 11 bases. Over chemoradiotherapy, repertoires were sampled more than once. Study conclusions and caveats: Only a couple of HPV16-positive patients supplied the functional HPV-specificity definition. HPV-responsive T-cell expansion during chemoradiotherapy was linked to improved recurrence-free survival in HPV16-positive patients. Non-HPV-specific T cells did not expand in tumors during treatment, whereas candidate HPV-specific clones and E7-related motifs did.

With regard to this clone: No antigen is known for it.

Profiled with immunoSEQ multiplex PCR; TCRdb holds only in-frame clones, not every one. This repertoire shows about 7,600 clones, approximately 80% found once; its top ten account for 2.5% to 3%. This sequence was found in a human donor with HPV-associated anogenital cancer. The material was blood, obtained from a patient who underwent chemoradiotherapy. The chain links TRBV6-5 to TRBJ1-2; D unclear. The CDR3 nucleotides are TGTGCCAGCAGGCCCGGGCCCCACTATGGCTACACCTTC. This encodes CASRPGPHYGYTF.